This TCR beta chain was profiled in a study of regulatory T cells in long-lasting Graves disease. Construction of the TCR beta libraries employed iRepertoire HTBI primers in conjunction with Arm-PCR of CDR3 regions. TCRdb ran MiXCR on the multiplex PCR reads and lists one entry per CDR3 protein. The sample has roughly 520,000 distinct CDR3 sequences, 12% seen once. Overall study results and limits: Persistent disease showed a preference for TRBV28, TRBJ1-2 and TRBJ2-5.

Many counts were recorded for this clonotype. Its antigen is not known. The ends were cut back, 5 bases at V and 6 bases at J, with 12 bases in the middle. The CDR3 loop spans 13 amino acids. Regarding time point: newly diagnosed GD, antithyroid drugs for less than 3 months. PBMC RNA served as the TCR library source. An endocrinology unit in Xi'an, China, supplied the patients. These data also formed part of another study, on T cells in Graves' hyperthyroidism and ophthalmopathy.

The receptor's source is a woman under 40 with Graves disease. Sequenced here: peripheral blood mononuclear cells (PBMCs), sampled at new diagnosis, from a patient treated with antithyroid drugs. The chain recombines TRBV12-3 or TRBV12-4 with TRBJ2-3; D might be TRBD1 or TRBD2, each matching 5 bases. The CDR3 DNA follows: TGTGCCAGCAGTGTGGGACGCCGGGATACGCAGTATTTT. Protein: CASSVGRRDTQYF.